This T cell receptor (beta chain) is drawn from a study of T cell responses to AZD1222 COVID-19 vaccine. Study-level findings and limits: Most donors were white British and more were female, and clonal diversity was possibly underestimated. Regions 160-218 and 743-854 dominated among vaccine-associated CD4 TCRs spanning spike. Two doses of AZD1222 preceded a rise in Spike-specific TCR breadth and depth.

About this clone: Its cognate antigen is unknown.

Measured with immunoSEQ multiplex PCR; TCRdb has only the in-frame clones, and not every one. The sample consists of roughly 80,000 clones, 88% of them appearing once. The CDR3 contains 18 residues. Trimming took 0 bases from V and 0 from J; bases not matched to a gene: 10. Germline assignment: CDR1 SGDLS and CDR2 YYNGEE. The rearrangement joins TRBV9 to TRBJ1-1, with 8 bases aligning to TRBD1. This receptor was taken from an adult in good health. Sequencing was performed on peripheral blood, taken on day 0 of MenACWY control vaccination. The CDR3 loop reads CASSVGFQGASMNTEAFF. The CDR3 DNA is TGTGCCAGCAGCGTAGGGTTTCAGGGGGCGTCCATGAACACTGAAGCTTTCTTT.